The entry below gives a single T cell receptor beta chain sequence along with its context. Germline V gene data show CDR1 as MRHNA and CDR2 as SNTAGT. V shed 6 bases and J shed 0 bases, with 8 bases lying between them. The CDR3 extends over 13 amino acids. Repertoires were generated with immunoSEQ multiplex PCR, while TCRdb's copy carries only in-frame clones and drops some. The data show some 120,000 clones, with 80% to 90% seen just once and around 1.7% held by the top ten. Described time point: peripheral blood 6 weeks after treatment start. The source of the sample is a study of PD-L1 blockade in urothelial cancer. Study-wide background: At 3 weeks (second dose) and 6 weeks after starting treatment, blood was analyzed.

The TCR comes from a man between 60 and 75 years old with urothelial cancer. The sample consisted of PBMCs, taken around atezolizumab (anti-PD-L1) treatment. This chain links TRBV6-4 with TRBJ1-1, with a possible D match to TRBD1 (5 bases). The CDR3, as DNA: TGTGCCAGCAGGGGGACTGTGAACACTGAAGCTTTCTTT. It codes for CASRGTVNTEAFF.